The clone carrying this T cell receptor (beta chain) was counted ten times or more. Its target is unknown. Researchers took RNA transcripts and amplified the TCR beta CDR3 regions from them. During a first-round RT-PCR of the TCR CDR3, the HTBI primer set was used. TCRdb reanalysed the multiplex PCR reads using MiXCR and keeps one entry per CDR3 protein. The sample carries 690,000 or so distinct CDR3 sequences, around a sixth recorded once. The sample belongs to a study of T cells in Graves' hyperthyroidism and ophthalmopathy. Study-level points and caveats: Blood samples included most of the expanded thyroid clonotypes exceeding 0.001.

The sequenced material came from blood. The TCR was taken from a woman in her 50s with Graves' hyperthyroidism that later progressed to Graves' ophthalmopathy.

The chain's CDR3 is CASSTPGELMETQYF. Written as DNA, the CDR3 is TGTGCCAGCAGCACGCCCGGGGAGTTGATGGAGACCCAGTACTTC. The chain links TRBV7-8 to TRBJ2-5, with D possibly TRBD2 on 5 matching bases. The CDR3 has 15 residues. Deletions cut 5 bases from V and 5 bases from J, with 18 bases between. Germline loops: CDR1 SGHVS, CDR2 FQNEAQ.